This T cell receptor (beta chain) was documented in a study of blood T cell repertoires in COVID-19 (dated by TCRdb to 2018 to 2021). For the study in its entirety: The collaborator samples originated in the United States, Italy and Spain and spanned the acute and convalescent phases of COVID-19. The repertoires were made available in a free public database intended to serve as a resource for research on the immune response to SARS-CoV-2. The material from the prospective study consisted of cDNA or gDNA derived from T cells, B-cell-depleted T cells, or PBMCs. The dataset comprised deeply sampled blood TCRbeta repertoires from subjects exposed to, actively infected with, or recovered from COVID-19. HLA class I and class II types, where available, came from metadata supplied by the sample provider rather than from assay-based typing. Samples were obtained from the ongoing ImmuneRACE study (first 160 participants) and from 1,000 to 1,500 subjects provided by 6 global collaborators. Nearly every sample came with metadata listing a de-identified subject ID, COVID-19 status, age in years and sex. What the work shows at the level of the full study, not this receptor alone: The amount of clinical and demographic metadata varied by source and participant and was provided uncurated.

The immunoSEQ Assay, a bias-controlled multiplex PCR, was used to amplify TCRbeta CDR3 regions from genomic DNA. The authors processed their data as follows. The number of nucleated cells in each sample was estimated from the amplification of reference gene primers within the assay. To quantify the absolute abundance of each unique TCRbeta CDR3 rearrangement, sequence reads were collapsed and filtered. For each sample, productive Simpson clonality was calculated by taking the square root of Simpson's diversity index across productive rearrangements. In its TCRdb copy, this immuneACCESS table keeps in-frame sequences only and misses some clones. Where compared with another copy, unresolved V genes explain less than half of these, and the others have no known cause. That table gives V, J and clone size, and the DNA gave D and trimming. The sample table holds 200,000 to 250,000 clones, of which about 88% were seen once. The ten largest clones represent about 2.6% of the sample.

Participants in the prospective study were aged about 18 to 90 years, lived in about two dozen United States geographic areas, and enrolled through a virtual design. In the prospective study, participants were assigned to cohorts based on the clinical history participants reported in a screening survey and a study questionnaire. Recovered participants in ImmuneRACE Cohort 3 were defined by two consecutive negative NP/OP PCR tests, clearance by a healthcare professional, or resolution of symptoms. Mobile phlebotomists in the prospective study collected whole blood, serum and a nasopharyngeal or oropharyngeal swab from every participant. Over a roughly 2-month period, participants in the prospective study had the option of providing additional blood draws and questionnaires. Blood samples from the prospective study were shipped frozen or at room temperature prior to DNA extraction. Remarks on this clone: Its target antigen remains unknown. Base quality data are lacking; no much larger clone is found one base away.

Sequenced: PBMCs or T cells enriched from blood (not recorded which). This clonotype was sampled from a woman in her 30s who had recovered from COVID-19.

The CDR3 region: CASSYSGTGGFNEQFF. The DNA sequence is TGTGCCAGCAGTTACTCGGGGACAGGAGGTTTCAATGAGCAGTTCTTC. This chain is built from TRBV6-5 and TRBJ2-1; 8 junctional bases match TRBD1. Spanning cysteine to phenylalanine, the CDR3 consists of 16 amino acids. Only the CDR3 DNA is retained, 48 bases long and in frame from the first base. The germline V and J ends show losses of 0 bases and 6 bases respectively, and no gene match explains 7 bases of the junction. CDR1 MNHEY and CDR2 SVGAGI are derived from the germline V gene.